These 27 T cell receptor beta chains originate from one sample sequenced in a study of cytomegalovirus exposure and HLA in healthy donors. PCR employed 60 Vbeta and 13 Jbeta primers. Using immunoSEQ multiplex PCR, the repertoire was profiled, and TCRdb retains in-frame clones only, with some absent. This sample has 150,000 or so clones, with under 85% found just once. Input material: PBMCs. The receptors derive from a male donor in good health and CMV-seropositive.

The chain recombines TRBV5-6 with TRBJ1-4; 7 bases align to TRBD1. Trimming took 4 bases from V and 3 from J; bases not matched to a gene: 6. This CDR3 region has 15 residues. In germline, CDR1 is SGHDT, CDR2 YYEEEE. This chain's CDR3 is CASSARTGSNEKLFF. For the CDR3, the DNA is TGTGCCAGCAGCGCGCGGACAGGATCTAATGAAAAACTGTTTTTT.

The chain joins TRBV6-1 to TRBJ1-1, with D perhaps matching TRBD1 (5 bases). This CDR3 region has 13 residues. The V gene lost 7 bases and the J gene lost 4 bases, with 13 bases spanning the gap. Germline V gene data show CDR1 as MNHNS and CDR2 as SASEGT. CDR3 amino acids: CASNYGGSTEAFF. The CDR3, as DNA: TGTGCCAGCAACTATGGGGGGAGCACTGAAGCTTTCTTT.

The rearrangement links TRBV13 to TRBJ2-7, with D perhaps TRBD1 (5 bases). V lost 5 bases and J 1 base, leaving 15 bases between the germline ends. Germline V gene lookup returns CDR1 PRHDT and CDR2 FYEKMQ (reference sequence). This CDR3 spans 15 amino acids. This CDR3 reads CASSPSRTGSYEQYF. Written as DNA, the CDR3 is TGTGCCAGCAGCCCTAGTCGAACAGGATCCTACGAGCAGTACTTC.

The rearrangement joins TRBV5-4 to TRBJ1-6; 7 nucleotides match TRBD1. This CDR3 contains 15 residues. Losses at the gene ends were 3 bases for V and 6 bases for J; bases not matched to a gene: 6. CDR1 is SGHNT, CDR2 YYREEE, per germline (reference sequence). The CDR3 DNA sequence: TGTGCCAGCAGCTCTTTGGGACAGACTAATTCACCCCTCCACTTT. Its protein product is CASSSLGQTNSPLHF.

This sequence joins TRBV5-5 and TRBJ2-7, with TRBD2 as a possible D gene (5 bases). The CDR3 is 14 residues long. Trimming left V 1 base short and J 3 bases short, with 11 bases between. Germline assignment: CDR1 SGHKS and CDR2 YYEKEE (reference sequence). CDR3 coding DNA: TGTGCCAGCAGCTTGTTAGCGTCGAGCTACGAGCAGTACTTC. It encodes CASSLLASSYEQYF.

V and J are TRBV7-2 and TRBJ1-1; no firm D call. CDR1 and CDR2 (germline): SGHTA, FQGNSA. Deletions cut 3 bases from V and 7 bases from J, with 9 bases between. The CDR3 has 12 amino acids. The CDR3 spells CASSFGRGEAFF. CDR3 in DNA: TGTGCCAGCAGCTTTGGACGGGGTGAAGCTTTCTTT.

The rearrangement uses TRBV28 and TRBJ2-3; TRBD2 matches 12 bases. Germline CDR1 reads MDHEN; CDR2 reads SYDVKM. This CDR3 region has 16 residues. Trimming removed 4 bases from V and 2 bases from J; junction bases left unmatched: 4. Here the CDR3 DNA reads TGTGCCAGCAGTTCGGGACTAGCGGGCTACACAGATACGCAGTATTTT. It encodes CASSSGLAGYTDTQYF.

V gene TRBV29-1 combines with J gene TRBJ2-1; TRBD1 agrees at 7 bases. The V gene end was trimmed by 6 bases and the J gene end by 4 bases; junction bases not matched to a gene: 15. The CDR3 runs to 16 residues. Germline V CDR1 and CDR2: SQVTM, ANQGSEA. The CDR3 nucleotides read TGCAGCGTGGCACCAACGCACCGGGACAGTTACAATGAGCAGTTCTTC. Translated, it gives CSVAPTHRDSYNEQFF.

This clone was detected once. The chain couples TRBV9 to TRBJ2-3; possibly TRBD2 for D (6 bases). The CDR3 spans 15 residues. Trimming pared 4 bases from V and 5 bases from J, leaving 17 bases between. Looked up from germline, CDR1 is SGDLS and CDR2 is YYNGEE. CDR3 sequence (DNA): TGTGCCAGCAGCCCAGAGGGCGGGGCAAGAGATACGCAGTATTTT. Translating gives CASSPEGGARDTQYF.

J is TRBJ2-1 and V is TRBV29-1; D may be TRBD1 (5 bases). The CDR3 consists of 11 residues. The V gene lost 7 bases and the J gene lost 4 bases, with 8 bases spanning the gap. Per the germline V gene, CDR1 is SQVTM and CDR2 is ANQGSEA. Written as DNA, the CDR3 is TGCAGCGCAGGGAAGTACAATGAGCAGTTCTTC. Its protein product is CSAGKYNEQFF.

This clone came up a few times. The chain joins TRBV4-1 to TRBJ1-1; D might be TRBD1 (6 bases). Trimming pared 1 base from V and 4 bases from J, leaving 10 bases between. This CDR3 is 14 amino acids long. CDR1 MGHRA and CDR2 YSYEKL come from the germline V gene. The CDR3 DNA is TGCGCCAGCAGCCAAGTACAGGGAACCACTGAAGCTTTCTTT. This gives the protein CASSQVQGTTEAFF.

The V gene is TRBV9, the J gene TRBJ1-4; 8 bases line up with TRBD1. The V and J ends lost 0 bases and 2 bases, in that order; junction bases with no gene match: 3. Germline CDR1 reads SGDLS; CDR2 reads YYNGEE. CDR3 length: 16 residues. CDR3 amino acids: CASSVGDRGTNEKLFF. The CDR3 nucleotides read TGTGCCAGCAGCGTAGGAGACAGGGGTACTAATGAAAAACTGTTTTTT.

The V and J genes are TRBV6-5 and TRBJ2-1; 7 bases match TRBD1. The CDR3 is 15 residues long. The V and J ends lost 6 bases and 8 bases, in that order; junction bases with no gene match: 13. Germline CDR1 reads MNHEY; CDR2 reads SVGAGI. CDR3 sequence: CASRPLIEGADEQFF. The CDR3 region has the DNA TGTGCCAGCAGGCCTCTAATTGAGGGGGCGGATGAGCAGTTCTTC.

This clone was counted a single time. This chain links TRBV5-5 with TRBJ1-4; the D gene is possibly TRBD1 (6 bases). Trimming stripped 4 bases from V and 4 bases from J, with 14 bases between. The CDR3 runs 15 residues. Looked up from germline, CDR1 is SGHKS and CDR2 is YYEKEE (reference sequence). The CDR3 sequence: CASSPYGQFNEKLFF. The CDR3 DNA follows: TGTGCCAGCAGCCCGTACGGACAGTTTAATGAAAAACTGTTTTTT.

CDR3 loop: CASTHRGAGNQPQHF. In nucleotides, the CDR3 is TGTGCCAGCACCCATCGGGGGGCGGGCAATCAGCCCCAGCATTTT. The gene calls are TRBV6-1 and TRBJ1-5; weak D call: TRBD1 (6 bases). CDR3 size: 15 residues. Trimming stripped 7 bases from V and 2 bases from J, with 15 bases between. CDR1 and CDR2 (germline): MNHNS, SASEGT.

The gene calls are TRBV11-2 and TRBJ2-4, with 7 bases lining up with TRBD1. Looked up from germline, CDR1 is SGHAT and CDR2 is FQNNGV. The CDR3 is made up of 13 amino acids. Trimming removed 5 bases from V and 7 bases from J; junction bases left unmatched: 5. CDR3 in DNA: TGTGCCAGCAGCCGTACAGGGGAGAACATTCAGTACTTC. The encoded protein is CASSRTGENIQYF.

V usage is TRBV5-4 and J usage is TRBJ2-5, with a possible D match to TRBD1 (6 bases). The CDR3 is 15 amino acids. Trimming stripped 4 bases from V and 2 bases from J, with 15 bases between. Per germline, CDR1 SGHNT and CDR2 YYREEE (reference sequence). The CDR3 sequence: CASSIGTKTQETQYF. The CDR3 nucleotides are TGTGCCAGCAGCATCGGGACAAAAACACAAGAGACCCAGTACTTC.

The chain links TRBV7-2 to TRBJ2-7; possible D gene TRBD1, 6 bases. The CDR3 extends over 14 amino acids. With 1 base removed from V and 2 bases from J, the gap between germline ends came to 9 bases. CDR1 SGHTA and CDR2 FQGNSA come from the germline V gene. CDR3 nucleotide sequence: TGTGCCAGCAGCTTAGGGCACAGGGCCTACGAGCAGTACTTC. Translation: CASSLGHRAYEQYF.

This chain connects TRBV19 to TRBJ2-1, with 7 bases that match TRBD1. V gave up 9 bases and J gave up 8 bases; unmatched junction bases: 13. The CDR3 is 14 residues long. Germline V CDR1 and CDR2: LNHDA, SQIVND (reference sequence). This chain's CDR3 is CASTDREKDYEQFF. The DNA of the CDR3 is TGTGCCAGCACCGACAGGGAAAAAGACTATGAGCAGTTCTTC.

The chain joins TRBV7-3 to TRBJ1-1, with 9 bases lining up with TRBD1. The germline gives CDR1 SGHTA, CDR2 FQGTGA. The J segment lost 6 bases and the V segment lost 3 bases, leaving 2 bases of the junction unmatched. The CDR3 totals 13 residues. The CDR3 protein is CASSLGQGAEAFF. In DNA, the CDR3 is TGTGCCAGCAGCTTGGGACAGGGCGCTGAAGCTTTCTTT.

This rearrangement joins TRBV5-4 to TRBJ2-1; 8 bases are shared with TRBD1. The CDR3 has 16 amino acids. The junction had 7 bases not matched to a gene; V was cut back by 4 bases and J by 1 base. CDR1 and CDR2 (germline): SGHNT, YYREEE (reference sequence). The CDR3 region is CASSQRQGTSYNEQFF. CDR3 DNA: TGTGCCAGCAGCCAGAGACAGGGGACTTCCTACAATGAGCAGTTCTTC.

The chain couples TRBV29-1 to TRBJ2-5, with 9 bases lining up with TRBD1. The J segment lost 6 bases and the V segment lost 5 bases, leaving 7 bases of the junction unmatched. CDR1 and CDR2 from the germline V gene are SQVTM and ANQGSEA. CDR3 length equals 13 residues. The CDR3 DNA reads TGCAGCGTTAGAACAGGGGGCGGAAAGACCCAGTACTTC. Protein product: CSVRTGGGKTQYF.

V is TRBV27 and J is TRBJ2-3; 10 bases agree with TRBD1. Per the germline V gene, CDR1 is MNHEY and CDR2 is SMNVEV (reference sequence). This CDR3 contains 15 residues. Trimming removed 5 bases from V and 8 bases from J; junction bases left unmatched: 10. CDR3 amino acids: CASSMDRGTWGTQYF. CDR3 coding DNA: TGTGCCAGCAGTATGGACAGGGGGACCTGGGGTACGCAGTATTTT.

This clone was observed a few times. CDR3 amino acids: CASSPRGGSGEQYF. The CDR3 DNA follows: TGTGCCAGCTCACCACGTGGAGGGTCGGGCGAGCAGTACTTC. The chain uses TRBV18 and TRBJ2-7; a weak D match, TRBD2 (6 bases). This CDR3 contains 14 residues. V dropped 1 base and J dropped 6 bases, with 13 bases sitting between them. Germline CDR1 reads KGHSH; CDR2 reads LQKENI. Combining the CDR3 with reference TRBV18 and TRBJ2-7 gives the whole variable domain NAGVMQNPRHLVRRRGQEARLRCSPMKGHSHVYWYRQLPEEGLKFMVYLQKENIIDESGMPKERFSAEFPKEGPSILRIQQVVRGDSAAYFCASSPRGGSGEQYFGPGTRLTVT.

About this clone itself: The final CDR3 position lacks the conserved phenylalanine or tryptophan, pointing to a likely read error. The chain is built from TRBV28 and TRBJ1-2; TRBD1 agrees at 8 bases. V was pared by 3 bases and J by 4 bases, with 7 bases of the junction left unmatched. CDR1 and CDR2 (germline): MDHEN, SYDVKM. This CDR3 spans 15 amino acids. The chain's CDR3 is CASSFGQGAVYGYTC. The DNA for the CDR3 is TGTGCCAGCAGTTTCGGGCAGGGGGCGGTCTATGGCTACACCTGC.

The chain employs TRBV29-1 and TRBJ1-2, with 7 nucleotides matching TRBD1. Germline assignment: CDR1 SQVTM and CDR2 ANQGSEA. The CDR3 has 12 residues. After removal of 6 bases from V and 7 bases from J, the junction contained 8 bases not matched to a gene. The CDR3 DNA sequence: TGCAGCGTCCACGACAGGGCGGGTGGCTACACCTTC. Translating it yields CSVHDRAGGYTF.

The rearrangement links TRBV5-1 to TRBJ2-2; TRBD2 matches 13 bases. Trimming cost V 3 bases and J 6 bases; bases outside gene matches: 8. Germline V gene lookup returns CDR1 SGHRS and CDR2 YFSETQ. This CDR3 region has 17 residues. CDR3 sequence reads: CASSSGLAGRESGELFF. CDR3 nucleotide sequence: TGCGCCAGCAGCTCGGGACTAGCGGGACGGGAGTCCGGGGAGCTGTTTTTT.